A selection of T cell receptor beta chains follows, all from one sample in a study of T cell repertoires in cytomegalovirus infection. TCRdb analysed the reads with MiXCR anew, one entry per CDR3 protein. The sample includes over 250,000 distinct CDR3 sequences, under 30% of them seen just once. The specimen sequenced was PBMCs. The receptors stem from a human donor in good health (CMV status not recorded). Some clones in this sample may be carry-over from other donors' samples. The CDR3 runs from the conserved cysteine through the conserved F or W. The D gene is left open where the match is weak. Clone size is stated in some rows and not others, as once, few, many or a class when expanded.

v_call,d_call,clone_size,j_call,cdr3_nt,cdr3_aa
TRBV2,-,-,TRBJ2-5,TGTGCCAGCAGTCGCCAGGCCGGATTGTACCAAGAGACCCAGTACTTC,CASSRQAGLYQETQYF
TRBV18,-,few,TRBJ2-1,TGTGCCAGCTCACATTCGGGTGAGCAGTTCTTC,CASSHSGEQFF
TRBV6-5,-,-,TRBJ1-6,TGTGCCAGCAGTTACGCGGGCGGTGCTGGGTCCTATAATTCACCCCTCCACTTT,CASSYAGGAGSYNSPLHF
TRBV20-1,-,-,TRBJ1-1,TGCAGTGCTAGAGGGAGGTTATTGAGTACTGAAGCTTTCTTT,CSARGRLLSTEAFF
TRBV11-2,-,-,TRBJ1-2,TGTGCCAGCAGCCAAGGAAGTGCCGGACGAATATATGGCTACACCTTC,CASSQGSAGRIYGYTF
TRBV5-5,TRBD1,-,TRBJ1-1,TGTGCCAGCAGCGTGGGACAGGGGGTGAACACTGAAGCTTTCTTT,CASSVGQGVNTEAFF
TRBV7-2,-,-,TRBJ2-1,TGTGCCAGCAGCCACCAACGGGGGTTTTCCTACAATGAGCAGTTCTTC,CASSHQRGFSYNEQFF
TRBV7-2,TRBD1,few,TRBJ2-2,TGTGCCAGCAGCTCGGACAGGGCCGGGGAGCTGTTTTTT,CASSSDRAGELFF
TRBV5-6,-,-,TRBJ2-1,TGTGCCAGCAGCTTCCTAGGTGAAGGTAGTTTTGAGCAGTTCTTC,CASSFLGEGSFEQFF
TRBV9,TRBD2,-,TRBJ2-5,TGTGCCAGCAGCGTGGGGGCTAGCGGGCGCCCCCAAGAGACCCAGTACTTC,CASSVGASGRPQETQYF
TRBV7-2,TRBD2,many,TRBJ2-1,TGTGCCAGCAGCCCAAGGGCGGCTAGCGGGAGATTTGATGAGCAGTTCTTC,CASSPRAASGRFDEQFF
TRBV28,-,few,TRBJ2-2,TGTGCCAGCAGTTTCCGGCGCGGGGAGCTGTTTTTT,CASSFRRGELFF
TRBV28,-,many,TRBJ2-5,TGTGCCAGCAGCCCAAGAACGGAGACCCAGTACTTC,CASSPRTETQYF
TRBV7-6,TRBD1,few,TRBJ2-1,TGTGCCAGCAGCCAACAACGGACAGGGCTCGTGGCTATCTACAATGAGCAGTTCTTC,CASSQQRTGLVAIYNEQFF
TRBV5-6,TRBD1,few,TRBJ1-1,TGTGCCAGCAGCTTTTATCACACAGGGGGCACTGAAGCTTTCTTT,CASSFYHTGGTEAFF
TRBV20-1,TRBD1,few,TRBJ1-2,TGCAGTCTCAGACAGGGAGGCTATGGCTACACCTTC,CSLRQGGYGYTF
TRBV6-2/TRBV6-3,-,few,TRBJ2-4,TGTGCCAGCAGTTACTTTGGATACGACATTCAGTACTTC,CASSYFGYDIQYF
TRBV12-3/TRBV12-4,-,few,TRBJ2-3,TGTGCCAGCAGTTTAGTAGTAGATACGCAGTATTTT,CASSLVVDTQYF
TRBV2,TRBD2,few,TRBJ2-7,TGTGCCAGCAGTAAGGGACTAGTGGCCTACGAGCAGTACTTC,CASSKGLVAYEQYF
TRBV19,TRBD1,-,TRBJ2-1,TGTGCCAGTAAACTGCTTCCCGGACAGGGGGCCAATGAGCAGTTCTTC,CASKLLPGQGANEQFF
TRBV20-1,TRBD2,-,TRBJ2-7,TGCAGTGCTAGCCTGACTAGCGGGATCTCCTACGAGCAGTACTTC,CSASLTSGISYEQYF
TRBV6-2/TRBV6-3,-,few,TRBJ2-5,TGTGCCAGCAGTGACGGGATCTTGGGAGAGACCCAGTACTTC,CASSDGILGETQYF
TRBV9,-,-,TRBJ1-4,TGTGCCAGCAGCTATGGCGAGGGGTCCCCTAATGAAAAACTGTTTTTT,CASSYGEGSPNEKLFF
TRBV7-2,-,many,TRBJ1-3,TGTGCCAGCAGCTTAGATCCGAGGGCGACTGGAAACACCATATATTTT,CASSLDPRATGNTIYF
TRBV24-1,TRBD1,few,TRBJ1-1,TGTGCCACCAGTGCCTCCGACAGGGGCAACACTGAAGCTTTCTTT,CATSASDRGNTEAFF
TRBV5-1,-,few,TRBJ1-2,TGCGCCAGCAGCTTGTTGGCAGGGACAAAAGGGTATGGCTACACCTTC,CASSLLAGTKGYGYTF
TRBV20-1,-,-,TRBJ2-1,TGCAGTGCTAGAGCTTGGGATGAGCAGTTCTTC,CSARAWDEQFF
TRBV28,-,few,TRBJ1-1,TGTGCCAGCAGTGTCAGGAACACTGAAGCTTTCTTT,CASSVRNTEAFF
TRBV11-2,-,once,TRBJ2-3,TGTGCCAGCAGCTCCGGTTGGGGTAGGATCACAGATACGCAGTATTTT,CASSSGWGRITDTQYF
TRBV7-2,TRBD2,-,TRBJ2-2,TGTGCCAGCAGCTTAGCGAAACGCCTAGCGGGGAGTTCCGGGGAGCTGTTTTTT,CASSLAKRLAGSSGELFF
TRBV29-1,-,-,TRBJ2-5,TGCAGCGTTGGGGTAGCGCTAGAGACCCAGTACTTC,CSVGVALETQYF
TRBV18,-,few,TRBJ1-5,TGTGCCAGCTCACCGGTAGGGGTTGCCCCTGATCAGCCCCAGCATTTT,CASSPVGVAPDQPQHF
TRBV28,TRBD2,few,TRBJ2-1,TGTGCCAGCAGTTCGGCACTAGCGGGAGGTAATAATGAGCAGTTCTTC,CASSSALAGGNNEQFF
TRBV15,-,many,TRBJ2-3,TGTGCCACCAGCAGAGATGACCCAGATACGCAGTATTTT,CATSRDDPDTQYF
TRBV12-3/TRBV12-4,-,-,TRBJ1-1,TGTGCCAGCAGTTCCCTGGGGTATGCTTTCTTT,CASSSLGYAFF
TRBV7-2,-,many,TRBJ2-7,TGTGCCAGCAGCTCATTTACCTACGAGCAGTACTTC,CASSSFTYEQYF
TRBV20-1,TRBD2,-,TRBJ2-7,TGCAGTGCTAGAGCCCCTCCCTTAGCGGGGGGCTTTTCCTACGAGCAGTACTTC,CSARAPPLAGGFSYEQYF
TRBV28,-,-,TRBJ1-2,TGTGCCAGCAGCCTAACTAGGGAAGGCTACACCTTC,CASSLTREGYTF
TRBV7-2,-,many,TRBJ2-7,TGTGCCAGCAGCAAGGGACTGCTCTCCTACGAGCAGTACTTC,CASSKGLLSYEQYF
TRBV28,-,-,TRBJ1-2,TGTGCCGGTCTATGGTTTAAACGGACAGTATACTATGGCTACACCTTC,CAGLWFKRTVYYGYTF
TRBV11-1,-,few,TRBJ2-7,TGTGCCAGCAGCTTGGTCCGGGGGACCTACGAGCAGTACTTC,CASSLVRGTYEQYF